A single sample is the source of the 23 T cell receptor beta chains below, sequenced in a study of T cells after yellow fever vaccination. Via MiXCR, TCRdb re-called the 5' RACE reads, giving one row per CDR3 protein. The table shows about 220,000 distinct CDR3 sequences, with about 3% occurring only once. This specimen consisted of CD4+ T cells sorted from PBMCs, obtained 10 days after the yellow fever booster vaccination. Receptors were obtained from a man aged 18-30 years who received the YFV17D yellow fever vaccine.

The rearrangement uses TRBV28 and TRBJ2-3; 10 nucleotides align to TRBD2. The ends lost 7 bases at V and 3 bases at J; junction bases unmatched: 10. From germline, CDR1 is MDHEN and CDR2 SYDVKM. This CDR3 spans 16 amino acids. Written as DNA, the CDR3 is TGTGCCAGCACCTCCTCGGGACTAGCGCCGACAGATACGCAGTATTTT. This encodes CASTSSGLAPTDTQYF.

This clonotype was found a few times. V is TRBV5-4 and J is TRBJ2-2, with 11 bases aligning to TRBD2. Germline CDR1 reads SGHNT; CDR2 reads YYREEE (reference sequence). J lost 5 bases, V lost 5 bases, and 5 bases had no gene match. The CDR3 has 15 residues. This CDR3 reads CASRPGTSGTGELFF. The CDR3 nucleotides are TGTGCCAGCAGACCGGGGACTAGCGGAACCGGGGAGCTGTTTTTT.

This clonotype was detected ten times or more. The V and J genes are TRBV2 and TRBJ2-1; D is perhaps TRBD2 (6 bases). Germline CDR1 reads SNHLY; CDR2 reads FYNNEI. The CDR3 extends over 10 amino acids. V was trimmed by 6 bases and J by 12 bases, leaving 9 bases between them. CDR3 amino acids: CASREGWQFF. The CDR3 region has the DNA TGTGCCAGCAGGGAGGGGTGGCAGTTCTTC.

This clonotype appeared many times. This chain uses TRBV5-6 with TRBJ2-1; D may be TRBD2 (7 bases). CDR3 length: 16 amino acids. V lost 0 bases to trimming and J lost 5 bases, with 15 bases between them. Germline V gives CDR1 SGHDT, CDR2 YYEEEE. CDR3 sequence (DNA): TGTGCCAGCAGCTTGGCCCCCCTAGGGGGGGACAATGAGCAGTTCTTC. Translating gives CASSLAPLGGDNEQFF.

The J gene is TRBJ2-5, the V gene TRBV20-1, with 12 bases matching TRBD2. In germline, CDR1 is DFQATT, CDR2 SNEGSKA (reference sequence). V lost 0 bases to trimming and J lost 2 bases; unmatched junction nucleotides: 1. The CDR3 is 15 residues long. Here the CDR3 DNA reads TGCAGTGCTAGAGACGGGACTAGCGGGCAAGAGACCCAGTACTTC. It is translated as CSARDGTSGQETQYF.

The table lists this clonotype with a few counts. CDR3 residues: CASSLLGGPETQYF. CDR3 bases: TGTGCCAGCAGCTTGCTGGGGGGGCCGGAGACCCAGTACTTC. The genes are TRBV5-4 and TRBJ2-5, with D perhaps matching TRBD2 (7 bases). V shed 1 base and J shed 5 bases, with 12 bases lying between them. This CDR3 is built from 14 residues. Germline-derived CDR1 and CDR2 are SGHNT and YYREEE (reference sequence).

This clonotype was recorded many times. The rearrangement uses TRBV5-1 and TRBJ2-7; possibly TRBD1 for D (6 bases). CDR1 is SGHRS, CDR2 YFSETQ, per germline. The V end lost 2 bases, the J end lost 2 bases, and 8 bases lay between the germline ends. The CDR3 covers 13 residues. Here the CDR3 DNA reads TGCGCCAGCAGCTTTAGGACAGCCTACGAGCAGTACTTC. Protein sequence: CASSFRTAYEQYF.

This clonotype has ten or more counts. The V and J genes are TRBV20-1 and TRBJ1-5; 7 bases map to TRBD1. Trimming removed 0 bases from V and 5 bases from J; junction bases left unmatched: 7. Germline loops: CDR1 DFQATT, CDR2 SNEGSKA (reference sequence). CDR3 size: 15 residues. The CDR3 loop is CSAREPTGADQPQHF. The CDR3 coding sequence is TGCAGTGCTAGAGAGCCAACAGGGGCCGATCAGCCCCAGCATTTT.

This clonotype was seen only a few times. The chain couples TRBV5-1 to TRBJ2-5; D not certain. V was trimmed by 3 bases and J by 5 bases, leaving 20 bases between them. The CDR3 is made up of 16 amino acids. Per germline, CDR1 SGHRS and CDR2 YFSETQ. CDR3 DNA sequence: TGCGCCAGCAGCTCCGGACGGGCCCCGGGTGCGGAGACCCAGTACTTC. Protein product: CASSSGRAPGAETQYF.

The sample holds a few counts of this clonotype. J is TRBJ2-2 and V is TRBV20-1; D is unresolved. V lost 3 bases to trimming and J lost 0 bases, with 8 bases between them. The CDR3 runs 14 residues. Germline V CDR1 and CDR2: DFQATT, SNEGSKA (reference sequence). In nucleotides, the CDR3 is TGCAGTGCTAGGCCCGGTTCGAACACCGGGGAGCTGTTTTTT. This gives the protein CSARPGSNTGELFF.

In its sample, this clonotype was seen a few times. The chain joins TRBV7-2 to TRBJ1-5, with D hard to call. This CDR3 is 14 amino acids long. The germline V gene encodes CDR1 SGHTA and CDR2 FQGNSA. V was shortened by 0 bases and J by 4 bases, with 7 bases between the two germline ends. The chain's CDR3 is CASSLALPNQPQHF. The CDR3, as DNA: TGTGCCAGCAGCTTAGCGCTTCCAAATCAGCCCCAGCATTTT.

This clonotype was counted a few times. V is TRBV3-1 and J is TRBJ2-7, with no clear D. From germline, CDR1 is LGHDT and CDR2 YNNKEL (reference sequence). V shed 0 bases and J shed 6 bases, with 9 bases lying between them. This CDR3 is 13 amino acids long. Here the CDR3 DNA reads TGTGCCAGCAGCCAAGAAGGGTCTGGCGAGCAGTACGTC. Protein: CASSQEGSGEQYV.

The chain has TRBV9 and TRBJ2-3; D remains unclear. V shed 4 bases and J shed 4 bases, with 13 bases lying between them. CDR1 and CDR2 from the germline V gene are SGDLS and YYNGEE. The CDR3 is 14 residues long. The CDR3 coding sequence is TGTGCCAGCAGCACCGAGCTCGGCGCAGATACGCAGTATTTT. Residues: CASSTELGADTQYF. Looking up the rest from reference TRBV9 and TRBJ2-3 gives the full variable domain: DSGVTQTPKHLITATGQRVTLRCSPRSGDLSVYWYQQSLDQGLQFLIQYYNGEERAKGNILERFSAQQFPDLHSELNLSSLELGDSALYFCASSTELGADTQYFGPGTRLTVL.

This clonotype showed up many times. This rearrangement joins TRBV10-1 to TRBJ2-1; 11 bases are shared with TRBD2. V lost 4 bases, J lost 3 bases, and 5 bases stayed unmatched. Germline V gives CDR1 WNHNN, CDR2 SYGVQD (reference sequence). The CDR3 is made up of 16 amino acids. For the CDR3, the DNA is TGCGCCAGCAGTGGGGGGGGGACTAGCGGCTACAATGAGCAGTTCTTC. Translated: CASSGGGTSGYNEQFF.

CDR3: CASSWGQGAYEQYF. CDR3 DNA sequence: TGCGCCAGCAGCTGGGGACAGGGGGCCTACGAGCAGTACTTC. This chain uses TRBV5-1 with TRBJ2-7; TRBD1 matches at 11 bases. The V and J ends lost 3 bases and 2 bases, in that order; junction bases with no gene match: 1. Looked up from germline, CDR1 is SGHRS and CDR2 is YFSETQ. The CDR3 runs 14 residues.

This clonotype was counted many times. This chain joins TRBV9 and TRBJ2-1; 8 bases line up with TRBD2. V was clipped by 4 bases and J by 8 bases; unmatched bases: 11. The CDR3 totals 15 residues. Germline-derived CDR1 and CDR2 are SGDLS and YYNGEE. The CDR3 here is CASSSYRGGADEQFF. For the CDR3, the DNA is TGTGCCAGCAGCTCGTACCGGGGGGGTGCCGATGAGCAGTTCTTC.

V gene TRBV27 combines with J gene TRBJ1-2; 7 nucleotides align to TRBD1. The CDR3 has 14 residues. Germline CDR1 MNHEY, CDR2 SMNVEV (reference sequence). V trimming: 6 bases; J trimming: 8 bases; junction bases outside the gene matches: 12. The CDR3 protein is CASSSVRDSWGYTF. The CDR3 nucleotides read TGTGCCAGCAGCTCGGTCCGGGACAGCTGGGGCTACACCTTC.

The chain joins TRBV20-1 to TRBJ2-5, with TRBD2 identical over 12 bases. Trimming cost V 6 bases and J 1 base; bases outside gene matches: 21. This CDR3 is 20 amino acids long. The germline gives CDR1 DFQATT, CDR2 SNEGSKA (reference sequence). CDR3 coding DNA: TGCAGTGCCACAAACCCGTTGGTCCCTAGCGGGGGGGCTCGCCAAGAGACCCAGTACTTC. Its protein is CSATNPLVPSGGARQETQYF.

This clonotype was detected many times. J is TRBJ2-5 and V is TRBV7-2; 9 positions agree with TRBD1. V lost 4 bases to trimming and J lost 2 bases; unmatched junction nucleotides: 8. The germline CDR1 and CDR2 sequences are SGHTA and FQGNSA. The length of the CDR3 is 16 residues. The CDR3 spells CASSYRMGQGQETQYF. In DNA form, the CDR3 reads TGTGCCAGCAGCTATCGAATGGGACAGGGTCAAGAGACCCAGTACTTC.

This clonotype was seen a few times. The chain recombines TRBV7-9 with TRBJ1-1; D is unresolved. There are 16 residues in the CDR3. Germline V lookup: CDR1 SEHNR, CDR2 FQNEAQ (reference sequence). Trimming left V 5 bases short and J 1 base short, with 17 bases between. CDR3 sequence: CASSPRGITENTEAFF. In nucleotides, the CDR3 is TGTGCCAGCAGCCCCCGTGGGATTACCGAGAACACTGAAGCTTTCTTT.

The rearrangement uses TRBV6-7 and TRBJ1-1; TRBD1 matches at 8 bases. TRBV6-7 is designated an ORF whose function remains uncertain. The J segment lost 0 bases and the V segment lost 1 base, leaving 10 bases of the junction unmatched. The CDR3 consists of 18 residues. The CDR3 DNA reads TGTGCCAGCAGTTACTACGGCGGGACAGGACATATGAACACTGAAGCTTTCTTT. Protein product: CASSYYGGTGHMNTEAFF.

This clonotype was detected many times. The rearrangement joins TRBV3-1 to TRBJ1-6; D is unclear. Trimming took 5 bases from V and 3 from J, leaving 8 bases between them. Germline loops: CDR1 LGHDT, CDR2 YNNKEL (reference sequence). This CDR3 region has 14 residues. The CDR3 DNA is TGTGCCAGCAGCGTTGGGGTCTATAATTCACCCCTCCACTTT. This codes for CASSVGVYNSPLHF.

This clonotype was seen ten or more times. The CDR3 here is CASSLGQGRPQHF. In DNA form, the CDR3 reads TGTGCCAGCTCCCTAGGCCAGGGGCGGCCCCAGCATTTT. The chain couples TRBV6-1 to TRBJ1-5; perhaps TRBD1 as D (6 bases). This CDR3 contains 13 residues. Trimming took off 8 bases at V and 9 bases at J, with 17 bases between the two ends. CDR1 MNHNS and CDR2 SASEGT come from the germline V gene.